These 22 T cell receptor beta chains were sequenced from one sample in a study of regulatory T cells in long-lasting Graves disease. Time point in this sample: newly diagnosed GD, antithyroid drugs for less than 3 months. Making the TCR library involved RNA that had been extracted from PBMCs. The TCR beta library used iRepertoire HTBI primers with Arm-PCR amplification of CDR3. TCRdb itself ran the multiplex PCR reads through MiXCR, one entry per CDR3 protein. The sample holds 560,000 or so distinct CDR3 sequences, roughly a sixth seen once. These records were also assigned to another study, of T cells in Graves' hyperthyroidism and ophthalmopathy.

This specimen was peripheral blood mononuclear cells (PBMCs), taken at new diagnosis, from a patient treated with antithyroid drugs. Source of these receptors: a man between 18 and 35 years old with Graves disease.

The chain carries TRBV19 and TRBJ2-7; weak D call: TRBD1 (6 bases). CDR1 and CDR2 from the germline V gene are LNHDA and SQIVND (reference sequence). The V end was cut by 4 bases, the J end by 4 bases, with 11 bases between. CDR3 length equals 13 residues. The CDR3: CASSTGHRYEQYF. The CDR3 bases are TGTGCCAGTAGTACGGGACACCGATACGAGCAGTACTTC.

The rearrangement links TRBV9 to TRBJ1-2, with D perhaps TRBD1 (5 bases). The CDR3 sequence is 16 residues long. Trimming took 7 bases from V and 1 from J, leaving 20 bases between them. Germline values: CDR1 SGDLS, CDR2 YYNGEE. The CDR3 loop reads CASSSGAAAFNYGYTF. The CDR3 nucleotides read TGTGCCAGCTCCTCTGGGGCCGCCGCCTTTAACTATGGCTACACCTTC.

This clonotype was found many times. V is TRBV24-1 and J is TRBJ2-7; no definite D call. V was shortened by 7 bases and J by 4 bases, with 13 bases between the two germline ends. CDR3 size: 13 residues. Germline CDR1 KGHDR, CDR2 SFDVKD. The CDR3, as DNA: TGTGCCACCAGGCTTAACAGTTTATACGAGCAGTACTTC. Protein: CATRLNSLYEQYF.

CDR3 sequence reads: CASSPELRGTNSPLHF. CDR3 coding DNA: TGTGCCAGCAGCCCCGAACTCAGGGGCACAAATTCACCCCTCCACTTT. The chain uses TRBV7-9 and TRBJ1-6; weak D call: TRBD1 (6 bases). This CDR3 region has 16 residues. V lost 5 bases to trimming and J lost 7 bases, with 18 bases between them. Germline assignment: CDR1 SEHNR and CDR2 FQNEAQ (reference sequence).

This clonotype was seen many times. V usage is TRBV20-1 and J usage is TRBJ2-7; 10 bases agree with TRBD1. The length of the CDR3 is 15 residues. Trimming took 2 bases from V and 2 from J; bases not matched to a gene: 6. CDR1 is DFQATT, CDR2 SNEGSKA, per germline (reference sequence). CDR3 bases: TGCAGTGCTAGACCCCTGGACAGGGGGGCCTACGAGCAGTACTTC. It codes for CSARPLDRGAYEQYF.

This chain links TRBV29-1 with TRBJ2-2; 8 bases match TRBD2. The length of the CDR3 is 15 residues. The V and J ends lost 0 bases and 6 bases, in that order; junction bases with no gene match: 6. Germline V gene lookup returns CDR1 SQVTM and CDR2 ANQGSEA. CDR3 loop: CSVEDEREPPGELFF. CDR3 nucleotides: TGCAGCGTTGAAGATGAGCGGGAGCCCCCCGGGGAGCTGTTTTTT.

This clonotype turned up a few times. This rearrangement joins TRBV5-1 to TRBJ2-2; D is undetermined. The CDR3 contains 14 residues. CDR1 is SGHRS, CDR2 YFSETQ, per germline. Trimming shortened V by 5 bases and J by 0 bases, and 8 bases separated the two germline ends. CDR3 in amino acids: CASRSLTNTGELFF. Written as DNA, the CDR3 is TGCGCCAGCAGATCACTGACGAACACCGGGGAGCTGTTTTTT.

V and J are TRBV20-1 and TRBJ2-1, with D hard to call. Germline V CDR1 and CDR2: DFQATT, SNEGSKA (reference sequence). CDR3 length: 13 residues. Trimming cost V 8 bases and J 0 bases, with 11 bases left between them. The CDR3 nucleotides read TGCAGTACCGACATCGGCTCCTACAATGAGCAGTTCTTC. Residues: CSTDIGSYNEQFF.

The chain joins TRBV28 to TRBJ2-7, with 8 bases aligning to TRBD1. J lost 2 bases, V lost 6 bases, and 6 bases had no gene match. CDR3 length: 14 residues. Germline CDR1 and CDR2: MDHEN and SYDVKM. In nucleotides, the CDR3 is TGTGCCAGCAGACGACCGGGACAGGCCTACGAGCAGTACTTC. Its translation is CASRRPGQAYEQYF.

CDR3 region: CASILDTLSRAFF. The CDR3 nucleotides are TGTGCCAGCATCCTGGACACCCTCAGTAGGGCTTTCTTT. The J gene is TRBJ1-1, the V gene TRBV28, with D maybe TRBD1 (5 bases). Germline V gene data show CDR1 as MDHEN and CDR2 as SYDVKM. V shed 7 bases and J shed 11 bases, with 20 bases lying between them. The CDR3 has 13 amino acids.

This clonotype was counted at least ten times. The chain recombines TRBV20-1 with TRBJ2-7; no clear D. V lost 5 bases to trimming and J lost 1 base, with 9 bases between them. CDR3 length: 12 amino acids. The V gene's germline CDR1 is DFQATT and CDR2 SNEGSKA (reference sequence). This chain's CDR3 is CSAPGPSYEQYF. DNA for the CDR3: TGCAGTGCTCCCGGACCGTCCTACGAGCAGTACTTC.

In its sample, this clonotype was seen a few times. V usage is TRBV27 and J usage is TRBJ2-1; no clear D gene. The CDR3 is 13 amino acids. The germline V gene encodes CDR1 MNHEY and CDR2 SMNVEV (reference sequence). Trimming took off 3 bases at V and 6 bases at J, with 9 bases between the two ends. The chain's CDR3 is CASSFGVANEQFF. CDR3 nucleotide sequence: TGTGCCAGCAGTTTTGGTGTGGCCAATGAGCAGTTCTTC.

At least ten counts were recorded for this clonotype. The chain couples TRBV6-2 or TRBV6-3 to TRBJ2-1; 7 positions agree with TRBD1. Unmatched junction bases numbered 5, after V lost 0 bases and J lost 6 bases. The CDR3 loop spans 15 amino acids. In germline, CDR1 is MNHEY, CDR2 SVGEGT. Here the CDR3 reads CASSYSGTASNEQFF. The CDR3 DNA sequence: TGTGCCAGCAGTTACTCAGGGACAGCTTCCAATGAGCAGTTCTTC.

As concerns this clonotype: A read error is likely, as this CDR3 ends without the conserved phenylalanine or tryptophan. The V and J genes are TRBV29-1 and TRBJ1-3; D might be TRBD1 (5 bases). This CDR3 region has 13 residues. Deletions cut 7 bases from V and 0 bases from J, with 10 bases between. Germline values: CDR1 SQVTM, CDR2 ANQGSEA. CDR3 region: CSEDSPSGNTIYL. The CDR3 region has the DNA TGCAGCGAAGACAGCCCCTCTGGAAACACCATATATCTT.

Only a few counts were recorded for this clonotype. The chain uses TRBV20-1 and TRBJ2-1; 11 bases are a match to TRBD2. Germline V CDR1 and CDR2: DFQATT, SNEGSKA (reference sequence). V dropped 7 bases and J dropped 8; count of bases not matched to a gene: 10. There are 14 residues in the CDR3. The CDR3 bases are TGCAGTGTCCCGACTAGCGGGAACCTTTATGAGCAGTTCTTC. The encoded protein is CSVPTSGNLYEQFF.

The chain recombines TRBV5-1 with TRBJ2-2; D is possibly TRBD1 (5 bases). Per the germline V gene, CDR1 is SGHRS and CDR2 is YFSETQ. This CDR3 is 15 amino acids long. With 2 bases removed from V and 6 bases from J, the gap between germline ends came to 14 bases. The CDR3 region has the DNA TGCGCCAGCAGCTTCGACCCCCAAGGGGCCGGGGAGCTGTTTTTT. Translated, it gives CASSFDPQGAGELFF.

This clonotype was observed a few times. This chain connects TRBV2 to TRBJ2-1; D unresolved. There are 13 residues in the CDR3. Germline values: CDR1 SNHLY, CDR2 FYNNEI. V lost 8 bases to trimming and J lost 8 bases, with 16 bases between them. The CDR3 protein is CASEANSLDEQFF. In DNA form, the CDR3 reads TGTGCCAGCGAGGCGAACTCCCTTGATGAGCAGTTCTTC.

This clonotype was counted between two and nine times. This CDR3 reads CASSSTGCGVLVRHMYTEAFF. The CDR3 bases are TGTGCCAGCAGCTCCACAGGATGTGGAGTCCTAGTCCGGCATATGTACACTGAAGCTTTCTTT. The chain joins TRBV7-3 to TRBJ1-1, with D possibly matching TRBD1 (5 bases). Per the germline V gene, CDR1 is SGHTA and CDR2 is FQGTGA. The CDR3 spans 21 residues. Trimming stripped 4 bases from V and 3 bases from J, with 33 bases between.

This clonotype was found many times. The chain links TRBV6-1 to TRBJ2-7, with D possibly being TRBD1 (6 bases). The CDR3 extends over 13 amino acids. The germline V and J ends were trimmed by 5 bases and 6 bases, with 14 bases remaining between them. In germline, CDR1 is MNHNS, CDR2 SASEGT. Here the CDR3 reads CASSTGQLPEQYF. In nucleotides, the CDR3 is TGTGCCAGCAGTACCGGACAGCTCCCCGAGCAGTACTTC.

This clonotype was detected ten times or more. The chain is built from TRBV2 and TRBJ2-1, with D unresolved. This CDR3 spans 12 amino acids. Trimming took off 4 bases at V and 6 bases at J, with 7 bases between the two ends. Looked up from germline, CDR1 is SNHLY and CDR2 is FYNNEI. CDR3 coding DNA: TGTGCCAGCAGTGCCAGAACCAATGAGCAGTTCTTC. This gives the protein CASSARTNEQFF.

The CDR3 bases are TGCAGTGCTAGTTCCGGGACTAGCGGGACCTACGAGCAGTACTTC. Translation gives CSASSGTSGTYEQYF. The J gene is TRBJ2-7, the V gene TRBV20-1; 13 nucleotides line up with TRBD2. The germline V gene has CDR1 DFQATT and CDR2 SNEGSKA (reference sequence). The V segment lost 3 bases and the J segment 2 bases; nucleotides outside the gene matches: 4. The CDR3 spans 15 residues.

This clonotype was seen at least ten times. J is TRBJ1-5 and V is TRBV28; D uncertain. The CDR3 has 16 amino acids. Per germline, CDR1 MDHEN and CDR2 SYDVKM. V was shortened by 1 base and J by 2 bases, with 12 bases between the two germline ends. In nucleotides, the CDR3 is TGTGCCAGCAGTTTATTAAAGGGTATGGGCAATCAGCCCCAGCATTTT. It codes for CASSLLKGMGNQPQHF.